This T cell receptor beta chain stems from a study of blood T cell repertoires in COVID-19. Authors' processing steps: The assay estimated nucleated cells by amplifying reference gene primers. The repertoire was sequenced with immunoSEQ multiplex PCR; TCRdb's copy has only in-frame clones and lacks some. V, J and clone size are taken as reported in that table, and D and trimming were inferred from the DNA itself. The repertoire includes about 260,000 clones, 87% of them detected once, and approximately 1.5% sits in the top ten. The germline CDR1 and CDR2 sequences are MGHDK and SYGVNS. After removal of 6 bases from V and 10 bases from J, the junction contained 7 bases not matched to a gene. The CDR3 consists of 14 residues.

The TCR comes from a woman in her forties who had recovered from COVID-19. The sequencing input was peripheral blood. This chain uses TRBV25-1 with TRBJ1-6; 9 bases are a match to TRBD1. CDR3: CASRAGQGVSPLHF. CDR3 DNA sequence: TGTGCCAGCAGGGCGGGACAGGGTGTCTCACCCCTCCACTTT.